The source of this TCR beta chain is a study of T cells and Merkel cell carcinoma outcomes. CDR3 length: 13 amino acids. Germline V CDR1 and CDR2: SGHNT, YYREEE (reference sequence). Generated by immunoSEQ multiplex PCR, the TCRdb table keeps only in-frame clones and is missing some. The sample holds 5,000 to 8,000 clones, about 69% seen once. Whole-study results and caveats: Merkel cell carcinoma outcomes were reportedly predicted by repertoire and T-cell density.

For this clone: The target antigen is unknown. One junction end disagrees with the germline gene, perhaps due to a read error. This sample includes further DNA sequences coding for the same CDR3.

The TCR was taken from a human donor with Merkel cell carcinoma. Some clones in this sample may be carry-over from other donors' samples. The sequenced sample was tumor tissue from Merkel cell carcinoma. V usage is TRBV5-4 and J usage is TRBJ1-2, with D maybe TRBD1 (6 bases). CDR3 protein: CASSLLGGDGYTF. Written as DNA, the CDR3 is TGTGCCAGCAGCTTGTTAGGGGGTGATGGCTATACCTTT.